This T cell receptor (beta chain) comes out of a study of graft-versus-host responses after intestinal transplantation. Background on the study: All recipients were given anti-thymocyte globulin induction, and tacrolimus and steroids were then administered for roughly three years. Study-wide findings and caveats: Individuals who had graft-donor T cell macrochimerism had allografts that showed high graft-versus-host to host-versus-graft clonal ratios. Some GvH clones appeared in ileal mucosa or blood before recipient bone marrow. Association was observed between peak circulating GvH clone levels and early post-transplant HvG declines.

About this clone itself: Antigen specificity is unknown.

The assay was immunoSEQ multiplex PCR, and TCRdb's table has in-frame clones only and misses some. The sample carries approximately 13,000 clones, 80% to 95% recorded once. Specimen: PBMCs, collected 1032 days after intestinal transplantation. The TCR was taken from a human patient who received an intestinal transplant, so some T cells may come from the graft donor.

CDR3 region: CASSLLHRDWTF. The CDR3 DNA reads TGTGCCAGCAGTCTCTTACACAGGGATTGGACCTTC. The chain combines TRBV11-2 with TRBJ1-2; the D gene is possibly TRBD1 (6 bases). Germline values: CDR1 SGHAT, CDR2 FQNNGV. Between the trimmed V and J ends, which lost 6 bases and 14 bases, there was a span of 19 bases. This CDR3 is 12 amino acids long. Drawing the rest from reference TRBV11-2 and TRBJ1-2, the complete variable domain is EAGVAQSPRYKIIEKRQSVAFWCNPISGHATLYWYQQILGQGPKLLIQFQNNGVVDDSQLPKDRFSAERLKGVDSTLKIQPAKLEDSAVYLCASSLLHRDWTFGSGTRLTVV.